This T cell receptor (beta chain) stems from a study of OX40 agonist ivuxolimab in advanced cancers. J was trimmed by 5 bases and V by 4 bases; bases with no gene match: 11. Germline CDR1 is SEHNR and CDR2 is FQNEAQ (reference sequence). The CDR3 spans 15 residues. Regarding the study as a whole: CD4+ T cells averaged fewer expanded clones than CD8+ T cells.

About this clone itself: As yet, its antigen is unknown.

TCRdb's table, derived via immunoSEQ multiplex PCR, lists solely in-frame clones and lacks some. The sample consists of about 93,000 clones, 75% to 95% of them appearing once. J is TRBJ2-7 and V is TRBV7-9, with 7 bases matching TRBD1. This receptor was obtained from an adult with an advanced solid tumor such as melanoma, head and neck, liver or kidney cancer. The specimen was CD4+ or CD8+ T cells sorted from blood, collected in a trial of the OX40 agonist ivuxolimab. The DNA for the CDR3 is TGTGCCAGCAGCTCCGACAGGGCCGCTGTAAACGAGCAGTACTTC. This sequence encodes CASSSDRAAVNEQYF.